Each of the 21 T cell receptor beta chains below was sequenced from the same sample in a study of cytomegalovirus exposure and HLA in healthy donors (TCRdb year 2017). Libraries were constructed by the immunoSEQ multiplex PCR assay. The multiplex PCR relied on a mix of 60 forward primers for TCR Vbeta segments and 13 reverse primers for TCR Jbeta segments. The source is immuneACCESS, and TCRdb retained only in-frame sequences with V and J called. Part of the clones is not carried over; for the studies checked, unresolved V genes explain less than half of this, and the remainder is unexplained. The sample table lists over 20,000 clones, around 64% of them with a count of one. In total, the top ten clones hold roughly 4% of the sample. Sequencing input: PBMCs. The receptors derive from a woman aged 45-65 years in good health and CMV-seronegative.

This chain uses TRBV28 with TRBJ1-5; 7 positions match TRBD1. The ends lost 7 bases at V and 4 bases at J; junction bases unmatched: 7. CDR3 length equals 14 residues. Germline CDR1 reads MDHEN; CDR2 reads SYDVKM. This CDR3 reads CASTLTGINQPQHF. CDR3 nucleotide sequence: TGTGCCAGCACGCTGACAGGGATAAATCAGCCCCAGCATTTT.

The V call is TRBV19, the J call TRBJ1-1; D is unresolved. V gave up 6 bases and J gave up 4 bases, with 15 bases separating them. Per the germline V gene, CDR1 is LNHDA and CDR2 is SQIVND (reference sequence). The CDR3 consists of 14 residues. CDR3 DNA: TGTGCCAGTAGATCCCAAGGGAGACGCACTGAAGCTTTCTTT. It codes for CASRSQGRRTEAFF.

This clone came up once. At one end, the junction sequence differs from germline, possibly due to a read error. J is TRBJ2-1 and V is TRBV7-8; D gene unclear. Germline lookup yields CDR1 SGHVS and CDR2 FQNEAQ. The CDR3 has 10 residues. DNA of the CDR3: TGTGCCAGCAGCTCCGAGGAAACCCTCTTC. It encodes CASSSEETLF.

The chain employs TRBV7-9 and TRBJ2-5; tentative D call: TRBD2 (6 bases). Trimming pared 6 bases from V and 3 bases from J, leaving 14 bases between. Germline assignment: CDR1 SEHNR and CDR2 FQNEAQ (reference sequence). This CDR3 is 14 amino acids long. The CDR3 DNA reads TGTGCCAGCAGGAATGAGGGAGGAGAAGAGACCCAGTACTTC. This gives the protein CASRNEGGEETQYF.

The rearrangement uses TRBV13 and TRBJ2-7; 7 bases match TRBD2. The CDR3 has 14 amino acids. The germline V gene encodes CDR1 PRHDT and CDR2 FYEKMQ (reference sequence). J lost 5 bases, V lost 2 bases, and 6 bases had no gene match. The DNA of the CDR3 is TGTGCCAGCAGCTTAATCGGGAGGCCCAACGAGCAGTACTTC. Translated: CASSLIGRPNEQYF.

V gene TRBV27 combines with J gene TRBJ1-1; maybe TRBD1 (6 bases). Per the germline V gene, CDR1 is MNHEY and CDR2 is SMNVEV (reference sequence). Trimming took off 7 bases at V and 2 bases at J, with 14 bases between the two ends. The CDR3 consists of 14 residues. CDR3 residues: CASKLQGSNTEAFF. The DNA of the CDR3 is TGTGCCAGCAAACTACAGGGATCCAACACTGAAGCTTTCTTT.

This clone was counted a single time. The chain links TRBV5-1 to TRBJ1-2; 7 bases align to TRBD1. The CDR3 is made up of 14 amino acids. V shed 2 bases and J 3 bases; nucleotides not matched to a gene: 4. The germline gives CDR1 SGHRS, CDR2 YFSETQ. CDR3 in DNA: TGCGCCAGCAGCTTACAGGGGTTTGACTATGGCTACACCTTC. Amino acids: CASSLQGFDYGYTF.

The chain employs TRBV15 and TRBJ2-3; TRBD2 matches 11 bases. V gave up 4 bases and J gave up 1 base; unmatched junction bases: 16. CDR3 length: 20 residues. CDR1 LNHNV and CDR2 YYDKDF come from the germline V gene (reference sequence). DNA for the CDR3: TGTGCCACCAGCAAACCGGGACTAGCGGACTTCCTCGGCGGCACAGATACGCAGTATTTT. As protein: CATSKPGLADFLGGTDTQYF.

This chain connects TRBV21-1 to TRBJ1-5; TRBD1 reflects the table's D call only, with no check against the DNA. TRBV21-1 has pseudogene status. CDR3 size: 17 residues. CDR3 sequence reads: CASSKTSTGGSNQPQHF. The CDR3 DNA sequence: TGTGCCAGCAGCAAAACTTCCACAGGGGGAAGCAATCAGCCCCAGCATTTT.

This clone was picked up one time. The gene calls are TRBV5-3 and TRBJ1-2; D uncertain. TRBV5-3 is filed as an ORF, its function uncertain. V was trimmed by 5 bases and J by 5 bases, leaving 16 bases between them. The CDR3 runs 14 residues. The CDR3 coding sequence is TGTGCCAGAAGGCCCCGGCGGGGTAGTTATGGCTACACCTTC. It is translated as CARRPRRGSYGYTF.

The chain recombines TRBV28 with TRBJ1-2; 7 bases fit TRBD1. The CDR3 runs 14 residues. Germline CDR1 is MDHEN and CDR2 is SYDVKM. V shed 5 bases and J 1 base; nucleotides not matched to a gene: 4. CDR3 sequence (DNA): TGTGCCAGCAGTGGGACAGCGGGTAACTATGGCTACACCTTC. Its protein is CASSGTAGNYGYTF.

CDR3 bases: TGTGCCAGCAGCGTAGCTCCACCGGCTAACTATGGCTACACCTTC. It specifies CASSVAPPANYGYTF. The V gene is TRBV9, the J gene TRBJ1-2, with D unresolved. The CDR3 sequence is 15 residues long. Trimming left V 0 bases short and J 0 bases short, with 9 bases between. Germline assignment: CDR1 SGDLS and CDR2 YYNGEE.

This clone was seen a few times. This chain joins TRBV6-6 and TRBJ2-7; 7 bases map to TRBD1. Germline CDR1 reads MNHNY; CDR2 reads SVGAGI (reference sequence). Trimming at V came to 6 bases and at J to 2 bases, leaving 4 bases not matched to a gene. The CDR3 runs to 13 residues. Here the CDR3 reads CASRLGTAYEQYF. Written as DNA, the CDR3 is TGTGCCAGCAGGCTCGGGACAGCCTACGAGCAGTACTTC.

This chain joins TRBV11-2 and TRBJ1-5; D is perhaps TRBD1 (6 bases). Germline assignment: CDR1 SGHAT and CDR2 FQNNGV. The V end was cut by 3 bases, the J end by 4 bases, with 10 bases between. The CDR3 extends over 14 amino acids. The chain's CDR3 is CASSFSQGNQPQHF. CDR3 in DNA: TGTGCCAGCAGCTTCTCTCAGGGGAATCAGCCCCAGCATTTT.

This clone came up a few times. The genes are TRBV19 and TRBJ1-1; D not certain. Germline V gives CDR1 LNHDA, CDR2 SQIVND (reference sequence). V was shortened by 7 bases and J by 1 base, with 10 bases between the two germline ends. The CDR3 extends over 13 amino acids. The CDR3, as DNA: TGTGCCAGTACCCCCAGGCAGAACACTGAAGCTTTCTTT. It codes for CASTPRQNTEAFF.

The rearrangement links TRBV7-7 to TRBJ2-5; 7 bases line up with TRBD2. The CDR3 length is 13 residues. CDR1 SSHAT and CDR2 FNYEAQ come from the germline V gene (reference sequence). Germline trimming cut 2 bases from V and 4 bases from J; bases unmatched to any gene: 1. CDR3 sequence (DNA): TGTGCCAGCAGCTTAAGCGGGGTAGAGACCCAGTACTTC. As protein: CASSLSGVETQYF.

V usage is TRBV5-4 and J usage is TRBJ2-5; 9 nucleotides line up with TRBD1. Per germline, CDR1 SGHNT and CDR2 YYREEE (reference sequence). Trimming at V came to 0 bases and at J to 1 base, leaving 1 base not matched to a gene. The CDR3 extends over 15 amino acids. As DNA, the CDR3 is TGTGCCAGCAGCTTGGGGACAGGGGCCCAAGAGACCCAGTACTTC. This translates into CASSLGTGAQETQYF.

The rearrangement links TRBV13 to TRBJ1-4; 7 bases align to TRBD1. The trim removed 5 bases at V and 6 bases at J, leaving 6 bases unmatched. Per germline, CDR1 PRHDT and CDR2 FYEKMQ (reference sequence). The CDR3 is 14 residues long. CDR3 protein: CASSLGQEDEKLFF. CDR3 nucleotides: TGTGCCAGCAGCCTCGGACAGGAGGATGAAAAACTGTTTTTT.

The chain has TRBV5-4 and TRBJ1-1, with TRBD1 as a possible D gene (5 bases). This CDR3 is built from 12 residues. V was trimmed by 0 bases and J by 10 bases, leaving 10 bases between them. Germline CDR1 is SGHNT and CDR2 is YYREEE (reference sequence). Written as DNA, the CDR3 is TGTGCCAGCAGCTTGGACCAGGGTAGAGCTTTCTTT. Encoded protein: CASSLDQGRAFF.

There are a few counts of this clone. The rearrangement uses TRBV9 and TRBJ1-2; 7 positions match TRBD1. V trimming: 0 bases; J trimming: 8 bases; junction bases outside the gene matches: 4. The CDR3 spans 13 residues. Per the germline V gene, CDR1 is SGDLS and CDR2 is YYNGEE. In DNA, the CDR3 is TGTGCCAGCAGCGTAGCTGAAGGGGGCGGCTACACCTTC. Translating it yields CASSVAEGGGYTF.

This clone was found a few times. The chain couples TRBV5-1 to TRBJ1-3; no clear D. With 6 bases removed from V and 3 bases from J, the gap between germline ends came to 13 bases. The germline gives CDR1 SGHRS, CDR2 YFSETQ. CDR3 length: 14 residues. The CDR3 nucleotides read TGCGCCAGCATGTTTGGAGCCGATGGAAACACCATATATTTT. Protein: CASMFGADGNTIYF.